This entry lists 25 T cell receptor beta chains sequenced from one sample in a study of T cells after yellow fever vaccination. One entry per CDR3 protein, called by TCRdb with MiXCR from the 5' RACE reads. The sample yields approximately 160,000 distinct CDR3 sequences, over 7% seen once. Material: CD8+ T cells sorted from PBMCs, obtained 45 days after the yellow fever booster vaccination. These receptors originate from a man in his late teens or twenties who received the YFV17D yellow fever vaccine.

The rearrangement uses TRBV7-6 and TRBJ2-2; 8 nucleotides agree with TRBD1. Trimming cost V 5 bases and J 5 bases; bases outside gene matches: 13. CDR1 and CDR2 from the germline V gene are SGHVS and FNYEAQ. This CDR3 has 17 amino acids. In DNA, the CDR3 is TGTGCCAGCAGCCACCAGGACAGGGTTGGAGAGACCGGGGAGCTGTTTTTT. The encoded protein is CASSHQDRVGETGELFF.

This sequence joins TRBV6-5 and TRBJ1-2; TRBD1 might be the D (6 bases). The CDR3 sequence is 13 residues long. Germline V gene sequence: CDR1 MNHEY, CDR2 SVGAGI. Deletions cut 5 bases from V and 8 bases from J, with 15 bases between. The DNA for the CDR3 is TGTGCCAGCAGTACACAGGGAGGATGGGGCTACACCTTC. Translated: CASSTQGGWGYTF.

This clonotype has at least ten counts. V is TRBV12-3 or TRBV12-4 and J is TRBJ1-1; D not certain. The CDR3 runs to 15 residues. The V and J ends lost 3 bases and 4 bases respectively, with 15 bases between them. CDR3 in DNA: TGTGCCAGCAGTTTTCTACCGGGCACGGGCACTGAAGCTTTCTTT. As protein: CASSFLPGTGTEAFF.

This sequence joins TRBV25-1 and TRBJ1-2; D unclear. Trimming shortened V by 1 base and J by 0 bases, and 12 bases separated the two germline ends. This CDR3 is 16 amino acids long. Germline CDR1 is MGHDK and CDR2 is SYGVNS. This CDR3 reads CASSESWRTPNYGYTF. CDR3 nucleotide sequence: TGTGCCAGCAGTGAATCTTGGAGGACCCCTAACTATGGCTACACCTTC.

This chain connects TRBV24-1 to TRBJ1-2; possibly TRBD1 for D (5 bases). Germline lookup yields CDR1 KGHDR and CDR2 SFDVKD. Trimming cost V 5 bases and J 4 bases, with 10 bases left between them. The CDR3 spans 13 residues. The CDR3 protein is CATSVGTFYGYTF. In nucleotides, the CDR3 is TGTGCCACCAGTGTGGGGACTTTCTATGGCTACACCTTC.

J is TRBJ2-3 and V is TRBV11-2; TRBD1 might be the D (5 bases). The CDR3 is 13 amino acids. Germline loops: CDR1 SGHAT, CDR2 FQNNGV. Trimming shortened V by 4 bases and J by 4 bases, and 9 bases separated the two germline ends. CDR3 in amino acids: CASSWTPPDTQYF. Here the CDR3 DNA reads TGTGCCAGCAGCTGGACACCGCCAGATACGCAGTATTTT.

The chain uses TRBV7-8 and TRBJ1-5; tentatively, D is TRBD1 (5 bases). V lost 5 bases to trimming and J lost 7 bases, with 18 bases between them. The CDR3 covers 15 residues. Germline V gene data show CDR1 as SGHVS and CDR2 as FQNEAQ. CDR3 in DNA: TGTGCCAGCAGCCTTACGTGGGGGATGGGGCAGCCCCAGCATTTT. This encodes CASSLTWGMGQPQHF. The variable domain in full, with the rest retrieved from reference TRBV7-8 and TRBJ1-5, is GAGVSQSPRYKVAKRGQDVALRCDPISGHVSLFWYQQALGQGPEFLTYFQNEAQLDKSGLPSDRFFAERPEGSVSTLKIQRTQQEDSAVYLCASSLTWGMGQPQHFGDGTRLSIL.

The CDR3 protein is CASTQTLAGDTQYF. The CDR3 DNA is TGTGCCAGCACCCAGACCCTAGCCGGAGATACGCAGTATTTT. This chain connects TRBV6-6 to TRBJ2-3; weak D call: TRBD2 (5 bases). Trimming shortened V by 7 bases and J by 5 bases, and 16 bases separated the two germline ends. Germline V gene data show CDR1 as MNHNY and CDR2 as SVGAGI (reference sequence). The CDR3 contains 14 residues.

The V gene is TRBV7-9, the J gene TRBJ2-5; 11 nucleotides align to TRBD1. CDR1 and CDR2 (germline): SEHNR, FQNEAQ (reference sequence). There are 14 residues in the CDR3. The V and J ends lost 5 bases and 5 bases, in that order; junction bases with no gene match: 4. This CDR3 reads CASSPGQGAETQYF. CDR3 sequence (DNA): TGTGCCAGCAGCCCCGGACAGGGGGCTGAGACCCAGTACTTC.

This clonotype was seen a few times. The chain combines TRBV6-5 with TRBJ1-5; D is undetermined. The CDR3 runs to 9 residues. Germline V gene lookup returns CDR1 MNHEY and CDR2 SVGAGI. Trimming removed 9 bases from V and 7 bases from J, with 4 bases in between. CDR3 residues: CAREQPQHF. In DNA, the CDR3 is TGTGCCAGGGAGCAGCCCCAGCATTTT.

This clonotype was observed at least ten times. The gene calls are TRBV5-7 and TRBJ1-5; D gene ambiguous. TRBV5-7 has ORF status, its function being uncertain. This CDR3 comprises 13 residues. Trimming stripped 6 bases from V and 3 bases from J, with 10 bases between. The CDR3 DNA reads as TGTGCCAGCAACATCGGGGTCAATCAGCCCCAGCATTTT. Its protein product is CASNIGVNQPQHF.

This clonotype was detected ten times or more. The rearrangement links TRBV4-3 to TRBJ2-4; 14 bases fit TRBD2. The CDR3 totals 19 residues. V gave up 5 bases and J gave up 1 base; unmatched junction bases: 10. CDR1 and CDR2 (germline): LGHNA, YSLEER. The CDR3 region has the DNA TGCGCCAGCAGCTCCGGGACTAGCGGGGGACTCTTCGCCAAAAACATTCAGTACTTC. As protein: CASSSGTSGGLFAKNIQYF.

The chain couples TRBV27 to TRBJ2-5; a possible D gene is TRBD2 (6 bases). Germline V lookup: CDR1 MNHEY, CDR2 SMNVEV (reference sequence). Trimming removed 6 bases from V and 5 bases from J, with 13 bases in between. The CDR3 consists of 13 residues. CDR3 nucleotide sequence: TGTGCCAGCAGGGGGGGAGTCGGGGAGACCCAGTACTTC. It is translated as CASRGGVGETQYF.

The sample holds a few counts of this clonotype. The J gene is TRBJ2-7, the V gene TRBV7-6; D possibly corresponds to TRBD1 (6 bases). Germline CDR1 and CDR2: SGHVS and FNYEAQ. CDR3 length equals 14 residues. Trimming took 2 bases from V and 7 from J, leaving 15 bases between them. Here the CDR3 reads CASSLREGGREQYF. The CDR3 DNA reads as TGTGCCAGCAGCTTAAGGGAAGGGGGTAGGGAGCAGTACTTC. The complete variable domain, with remaining parts taken from reference TRBV7-6 and TRBJ2-7, reads GAGVSQSPRYKVTKRGQDVALRCDPISGHVSLYWYRQALGQGPEFLTYFNYEAQQDKSGLPNDRFSAERPEGSISTLTIQRTEQRDSAMYRCASSLREGGREQYFGPGTRLTVT.

J is TRBJ1-6 and V is TRBV7-9, with 9 bases lining up with TRBD1. The junction had 11 bases not matched to a gene; V was cut back by 5 bases and J by 3 bases. Germline-derived CDR1 and CDR2 are SEHNR and FQNEAQ (reference sequence). The CDR3 has 18 amino acids. The CDR3 is CASSPSRTGEFYNSPLHF. CDR3 DNA: TGTGCCAGCAGCCCATCACGGACAGGGGAATTCTATAATTCACCCCTCCACTTT.

The chain carries TRBV9 and TRBJ2-1, with TRBD2 matching 9 bases. Germline trimming cut 0 bases from V and 7 bases from J; bases unmatched to any gene: 8. The germline V gene encodes CDR1 SGDLS and CDR2 YYNGEE. The CDR3 consists of 16 residues. The CDR3 DNA sequence: TGTGCCAGCAGCGTAGGAGGCGGGGGGGCCAGGAATGAGCAGTTCTTC. Translation: CASSVGGGGARNEQFF.

The chain joins TRBV27 to TRBJ2-7, with D perhaps TRBD1 (5 bases). The CDR3 sequence is 13 residues long. Germline-derived CDR1 and CDR2 are MNHEY and SMNVEV (reference sequence). V lost 4 bases and J 10 bases, leaving 17 bases between the germline ends. CDR3: CASSSRIMGHQYF. The DNA for the CDR3 is TGTGCCAGCAGTTCGCGGATTATGGGGCATCAGTACTTC.

The rearrangement uses TRBV5-1 and TRBJ2-2, with 7 bases aligning to TRBD1. Germline V CDR1 and CDR2: SGHRS, YFSETQ. J was trimmed by 5 bases and V by 4 bases; bases with no gene match: 8. The CDR3 sequence is 15 residues long. The CDR3 DNA reads as TGCGCCAGCAGCGTTCCGGGACAGCCGACCGGGGAGCTGTTTTTT. It translates to CASSVPGQPTGELFF.

This clonotype was observed many times. The rearrangement links TRBV4-1 to TRBJ2-2; D is ambiguous. This CDR3 is built from 12 residues. Germline-derived CDR1 and CDR2 are MGHRA and YSYEKL. The V end lost 4 bases, the J end lost 2 bases, and 2 bases lay between the germline ends. The CDR3 sequence is CASSPNTGELFF. CDR3 coding DNA: TGCGCCAGCAGCCCTAACACCGGGGAGCTGTTTTTT.

This sequence joins TRBV5-1 and TRBJ2-3; 11 nucleotides match TRBD1. Per the germline V gene, CDR1 is SGHRS and CDR2 is YFSETQ. V shed 0 bases and J 3 bases; nucleotides not matched to a gene: 3. This CDR3 has 16 amino acids. Here the CDR3 reads CASSLGTGGATDTQYF. The DNA for the CDR3 is TGCGCCAGCAGCTTGGGGACAGGGGGCGCGACAGATACGCAGTATTTT.

This clonotype was seen more than once but under ten times. The chain links TRBV20-1 to TRBJ2-7; D remains ambiguous. Between the trimmed V and J ends, which lost 3 bases and 0 bases, there was a span of 9 bases. Per the germline V gene, CDR1 is DFQATT and CDR2 is SNEGSKA (reference sequence). CDR3 length: 13 residues. The CDR3 region is CSARFRGSYEQYF. The DNA of the CDR3 is TGCAGTGCTAGGTTTCGCGGCTCCTACGAGCAGTACTTC.

This clonotype came up a few times. The V and J genes are TRBV27 and TRBJ1-1; possible D gene TRBD1, 5 bases. The germline CDR1 and CDR2 sequences are MNHEY and SMNVEV (reference sequence). Trimming took off 9 bases at V and 7 bases at J, with 15 bases between the two ends. This CDR3 has 12 residues. CDR3 residues: CASHKGDFEAFF. CDR3 coding DNA: TGTGCCAGTCACAAAGGGGACTTTGAAGCTTTCTTT.

There are a few counts of this clonotype. The chain couples TRBV3-1 to TRBJ2-3; no reliable D call. Trimming took off 2 bases at V and 6 bases at J, with 9 bases between the two ends. The CDR3 is made up of 13 amino acids. CDR1 and CDR2 from the germline V gene are LGHDT and YNNKEL (reference sequence). DNA for the CDR3: TGTGCCAGCAGCCAAAGTGCGGACGATACGCAGTATTTT. The encoded protein is CASSQSADDTQYF.

This clonotype was recorded at least ten times. This sequence joins TRBV7-9 and TRBJ2-7; a weak D match, TRBD2 (6 bases). Trimming took 5 bases from V and 3 from J, leaving 14 bases between them. Per germline, CDR1 SEHNR and CDR2 FQNEAQ (reference sequence). The CDR3 has 14 residues. CDR3: CASSDTSQGYEQYF. The CDR3 DNA sequence: TGTGCCAGCAGCGATACTAGCCAGGGCTACGAGCAGTACTTC.

The table lists this clonotype with a few counts. V is TRBV2 and J is TRBJ2-7, with TRBD2 as a possible D gene (6 bases). The V end lost 8 bases, the J end lost 4 bases, and 12 bases lay between the germline ends. The CDR3 contains 12 residues. CDR1 is SNHLY, CDR2 FYNNEI, per germline. CDR3 amino acids: CASLANRYEQYF. Written as DNA, the CDR3 is TGTGCCAGCCTAGCGAACAGATACGAGCAGTACTTC. The whole variable domain, filled in from reference TRBV2 and TRBJ2-7, reads EPEVTQTPSHQVTQMGQEVILRCVPISNHLYFYWYRQILGQKVEFLVSFYNNEISEKSEIFDDQFSVERPDGSNFTLKIRSTKLEDSAMYFCASLANRYEQYFGPGTRLTVT.